A single sample gave rise to the 14 T cell receptor beta chains below, sequenced in a study of vaccination and CD4 T cells after COVID-19 (dated by TCRdb to between 2021 and 2024). Receptor libraries were prepared by PCR. Sequenced using an Illumina iSeq 100. DNA from cultured CD4+ T cells underwent TCR sequencing with the Oncomine TCR Beta short-read assay at the Johns Hopkins FTIC core. TCRdb passed the public sequencing reads through fastp at Q25 and MiXCR, retaining productive beta sequences. Rows merge per CDR3 protein into single entries with the most common DNA and genes. The sample contains 15,000 to 17,000 distinct CDR3 sequences, 58% of them found a single time. 10% to 15% of the sample belongs to the ten largest clones. The treatment or condition label for this specimen denotes: approximately 9-day PBMC culture with coronavirus spike peptide pools or control peptides (ViraFEST assay). These receptors have no identified antigens.

Sequenced sample: CD4+ T cells from blood, cultured in vitro. The receptor source for this set is a human donor who had recovered from COVID-19.

The CDR3 nucleotides are TGTGCCAGCGGTAGTCCGGACAATTCACCCCTCCACTTT. Translated: CASGSPDNSPLHF. The chain combines TRBV6-2 or TRBV6-3 with TRBJ1-6; D is uncertain. Germline assignment: CDR1 MNHEY and CDR2 SVGEGT. The CDR3 length is 13 residues. V was trimmed by 8 bases and J by 7 bases, leaving 12 bases between them.

The V and J genes are TRBV5-1 and TRBJ2-7; TRBD1 matches at 7 bases. The CDR3 length is 15 residues. Germline V gene sequence: CDR1 SGHRS, CDR2 YFSETQ. Trimming removed 4 bases from V and 2 bases from J; junction bases left unmatched: 9. The CDR3 DNA reads TGCGCCAGCAGCCTACAGGGGTTTCCTACCTACGAGCAGTACTTC. This encodes CASSLQGFPTYEQYF.

This clonotype came up a few times. The V gene is TRBV20-1, the J gene TRBJ2-5, with D maybe TRBD1 (5 bases). V lost 0 bases, J lost 5 bases, and 10 bases lay in between. The CDR3 loop spans 13 amino acids. Looked up from germline, CDR1 is DFQATT and CDR2 is SNEGSKA (reference sequence). In DNA, the CDR3 is TGCAGTGCTAGAGATCTAGGGGTGGAGACCCAGTACTTC. Its protein is CSARDLGVETQYF.

The chain employs TRBV30 and TRBJ2-7; D is possibly TRBD1 (5 bases). CDR3 size: 13 residues. V lost 5 bases and J 2 bases, leaving 13 bases between the germline ends. CDR1 and CDR2 (germline): GTSNPN, SVGIG (reference sequence). The CDR3 loop reads CAWALSRAYEQYF. CDR3 nucleotides: TGTGCCTGGGCCCTTTCCAGGGCCTACGAGCAGTACTTC.

A few counts support this clonotype. One junction end disagrees with the germline gene, perhaps due to a read error. This chain connects TRBV20-1 to TRBJ1-2, with 7 bases fitting TRBD1. The germline V gene encodes CDR1 DFQATT and CDR2 SNEGSKA (reference sequence). The CDR3 covers 14 residues. CDR3 bases: TGCAGTGCCGCCGGGGCTAACAGGGGACATGGTTACACCTTC. Its protein is CSAAGANRGHGYTF.

The J gene is TRBJ1-1, the V gene TRBV2; D ambiguous. The CDR3 extends over 13 amino acids. Trimming took off 7 bases at V and 0 bases at J, with 9 bases between the two ends. CDR1 is SNHLY and CDR2 is FYNNEI in the germline V gene. CDR3 region: CASTSQMNTEAFF. The CDR3 coding sequence is TGTGCCAGCACGTCGCAGATGAACACTGAAGCTTTCTTT.

This chain joins TRBV5-4 and TRBJ1-2; the D gene is possibly TRBD1 (5 bases). V shed 0 bases and J shed 6 bases, with 9 bases lying between them. CDR1 SGHNT and CDR2 YYREEE come from the germline V gene (reference sequence). This CDR3 region has 13 residues. CDR3 coding DNA: TGTGCCAGCAGCTTGGCGGGGGTGGATGGCTACACCTTC. As protein: CASSLAGVDGYTF.

As to this clonotype: Mismatch with germline at one junction end may stem from a read error. In nucleotides, the CDR3 is TGTGCCAGTAGTACACTTACCACGGGGGTGATCTTT. Its protein is CASSTLTTGVIF. The rearrangement joins TRBV19 to TRBJ1-1; maybe TRBD1 (5 bases). The CDR3 length is 12 residues. Germline CDR1 and CDR2: LNHDA and SQIVND (reference sequence).

This clonotype was found a few times. The gene calls are TRBV20-1 and TRBJ1-2; no clear D. The CDR3 totals 13 residues. Trimming removed 6 bases at V and 0 bases at J, with 11 bases between. CDR1 and CDR2 (germline): DFQATT, SNEGSKA (reference sequence). DNA for the CDR3: TGCAGTGCCCCCCCCGACACTAACTATGGCTACACCTTC. It codes for CSAPPDTNYGYTF.

J is TRBJ2-2 and V is TRBV7-6; D is uncertain. In germline, CDR1 is SGHVS, CDR2 FNYEAQ. This CDR3 is built from 16 residues. The V end lost 2 bases, the J end lost 1 base, and 11 bases lay between the germline ends. The CDR3 DNA reads as TGTGCCAGCAGCTTAAGCCCCCGACAGAACACCGGGGAGCTGTTTTTT. Its translation is CASSLSPRQNTGELFF.

The chain uses TRBV29-1 and TRBJ2-2, with no clear D. Trimming removed 4 bases at V and 0 bases at J, with 6 bases between. Germline V gives CDR1 SQVTM, CDR2 ANQGSEA. The CDR3 runs to 13 residues. The CDR3 loop reads CSVAPTNTGELFF. Here the CDR3 DNA reads TGCAGCGTTGCCCCAACGAACACCGGGGAGCTGTTTTTT.

V gene TRBV20-1 combines with J gene TRBJ1-4; D is ambiguous. Per germline, CDR1 DFQATT and CDR2 SNEGSKA (reference sequence). The CDR3 totals 15 residues. Trimming stripped 5 bases from V and 6 bases from J, with 19 bases between. The CDR3 is CSAPSLQPKYEKLFF. The DNA for the CDR3 is TGCAGTGCTCCCAGCCTCCAGCCGAAATATGAAAAACTGTTTTTT.

V is TRBV6-1 and J is TRBJ1-1; 9 bases align to TRBD1. The CDR3 has 17 amino acids. Germline V gives CDR1 MNHNS, CDR2 SASEGT. With V trimmed by 5 bases and J by 4 bases, 14 bases remained unmatched. As DNA, the CDR3 is TGTGCCAGCAGTCCAGTCCCGGGACAGGGATTGAGCACTGAAGCTTTCTTT. Protein product: CASSPVPGQGLSTEAFF.

This clonotype showed up just a few times. It is unclear where the CDR3 begins or ends on the DNA, so no DNA is shown, and the CDR3 is as TCRdb lists it. The V call is TRBV7-5, the J call TRBJ1-2. TRBV7-5 is shown as a pseudogene. The CDR3 is 16 residues long, ends included. This CDR3 is CISVPDQDRQRYGYTF.